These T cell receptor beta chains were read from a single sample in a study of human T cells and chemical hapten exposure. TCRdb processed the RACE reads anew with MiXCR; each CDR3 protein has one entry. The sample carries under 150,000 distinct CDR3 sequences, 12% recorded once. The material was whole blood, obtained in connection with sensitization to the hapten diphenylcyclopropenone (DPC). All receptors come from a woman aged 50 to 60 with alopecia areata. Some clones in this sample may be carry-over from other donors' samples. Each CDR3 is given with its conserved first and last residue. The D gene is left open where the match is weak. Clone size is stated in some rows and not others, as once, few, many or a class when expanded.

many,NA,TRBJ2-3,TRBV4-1,TGCGCCAGCAGCACCCCCCCCCGGGCTCCCCAGGCCCCAGATACGCAGTATTTT,CASSTPPRAPQAPDTQYF
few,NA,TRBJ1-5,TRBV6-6,TGTGCCAGCAGTAACCGGGACAGCAATCAGCCCCAGCATTTT,CASSNRDSNQPQHF
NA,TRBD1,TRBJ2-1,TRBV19,TGTGCCAGTAGTAGGCAGGGGGCCCTGCGAGTCCAATACAATGAGCAGTTCTTC,CASSRQGALRVQYNEQFF
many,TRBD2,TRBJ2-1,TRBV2,TGTGCCAGCCAAAGAGGCACTAGCGGGGACGACAATGAGCAGTTCTTC,CASQRGTSGDDNEQFF
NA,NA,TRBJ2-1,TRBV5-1,TGCGCCAGCAGCCCCGGCATGCGGGCTAGCGAAGAGAATGAGCAGTTCTTC,CASSPGMRASEENEQFF
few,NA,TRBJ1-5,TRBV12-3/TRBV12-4,TGTGCCAGCTGTAATGGGATACATAGCAATCAGCCCCAGCATTTT,CASCNGIHSNQPQHF
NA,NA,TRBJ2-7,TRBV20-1,TGCAGTGCTAGAGATGGGCAGGGTCACAACGAGCAGTACTTC,CSARDGQGHNEQYF
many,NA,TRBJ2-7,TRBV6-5,TGTGCCAGCAGTTTTAGCGCAGCAACCTTCCACCCCAATTACGAGCAGTACTTC,CASSFSAATFHPNYEQYF
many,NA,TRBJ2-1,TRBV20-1,TGCAGTGCCCAGAGTCTCAGAGTAGGCAATGAGCAGTTCTTC,CSAQSLRVGNEQFF
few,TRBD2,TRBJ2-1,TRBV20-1,TGCAGTGCTAGAAGTAAACTAGCGGGAGACTACAATGAGCAGTTCTTC,CSARSKLAGDYNEQFF
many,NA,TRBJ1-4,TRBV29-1,TGCAGCGTTAGTCCTACAACTAATGAAAAACTGTTTTTT,CSVSPTTNEKLFF
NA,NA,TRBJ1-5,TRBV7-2,TGTGCCAGCAGCTTAGCGAGGGAACAGCCCCAGCATTTT,CASSLAREQPQHF
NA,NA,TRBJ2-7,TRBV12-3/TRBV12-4,TGTGCCAGCAGTTCTCAGTTGGGAACGGTTTACGAGCAGTACTTC,CASSSQLGTVYEQYF
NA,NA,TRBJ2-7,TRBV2,TGTGCCAGCAGTGAAGCTGGGTCCGAGCAGTACTTC,CASSEAGSEQYF
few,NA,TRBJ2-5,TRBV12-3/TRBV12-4,TGTGCCAGCAGTTTCTTGGTGGAGACCCAGTACTTC,CASSFLVETQYF
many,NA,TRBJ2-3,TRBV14,TGTGCCAGCAGCCACAACACAGATACGCAGTATTTT,CASSHNTDTQYF
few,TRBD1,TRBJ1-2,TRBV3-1,TGTGCCAGCAGCCAAAACACAGGGGGCGCCGGCTACACCTTC,CASSQNTGGAGYTF
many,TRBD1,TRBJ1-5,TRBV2,TGTGCCAGCAAGATGACAGGGCTATATCAGCCCCAGCATTTT,CASKMTGLYQPQHF
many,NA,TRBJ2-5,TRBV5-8,TGTGCCAGCAGCTTGGGGGTGGAGACCCAGTACTTC,CASSLGVETQYF
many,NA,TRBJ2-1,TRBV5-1,TGCGCCAGCAGTCGTTTGGAGGCGGGAACCTACAATGAGCAGTTCTTC,CASSRLEAGTYNEQFF
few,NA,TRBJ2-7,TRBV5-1,TGCGCCAGCAGGAGGGAGCCCACCTCCTACGAGCAGTACTTC,CASRREPTSYEQYF
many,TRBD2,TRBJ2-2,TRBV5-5,TGTGCCAGCAGCCTGCGTCCTAGCGGGGGGGCGGAGACCGGGGAGCTGTTTTTT,CASSLRPSGGAETGELFF
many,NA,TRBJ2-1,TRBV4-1,TGCGCCAGCAGCCAAGGGAGGGAGTTATATGAGCAGTTCTTC,CASSQGRELYEQFF
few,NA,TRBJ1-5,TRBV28,TGTGCCAGCAGTTTGGGGGGCGCAAAGCCTCAGCCCCAGCATTTT,CASSLGGAKPQPQHF